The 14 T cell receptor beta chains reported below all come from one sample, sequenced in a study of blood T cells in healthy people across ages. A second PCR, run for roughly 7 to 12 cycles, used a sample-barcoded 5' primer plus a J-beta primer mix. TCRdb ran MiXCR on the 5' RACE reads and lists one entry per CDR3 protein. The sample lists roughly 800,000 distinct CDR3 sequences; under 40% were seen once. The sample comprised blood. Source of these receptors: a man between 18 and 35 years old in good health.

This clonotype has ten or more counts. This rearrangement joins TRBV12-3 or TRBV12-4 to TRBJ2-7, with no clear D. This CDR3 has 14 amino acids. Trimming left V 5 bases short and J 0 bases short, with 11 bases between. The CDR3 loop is CASSTMSSSYEQYF. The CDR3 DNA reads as TGTGCCAGCAGTACAATGAGTTCCTCCTACGAGCAGTACTTC.

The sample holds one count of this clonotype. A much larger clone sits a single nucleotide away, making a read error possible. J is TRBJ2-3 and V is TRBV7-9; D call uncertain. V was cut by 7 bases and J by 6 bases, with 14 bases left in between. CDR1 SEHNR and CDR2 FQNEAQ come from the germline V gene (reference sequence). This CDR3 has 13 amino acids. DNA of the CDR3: TGTGCCAGCATCGACGGGTCTACCGATACGCAGTATTTT. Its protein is CASIDGSTDTQYF. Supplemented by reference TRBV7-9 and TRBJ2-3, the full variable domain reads DTGVSQNPRHKITKRGQNVTFRCDPISEHNRLYWYRQTLGQGPEFLTYFQNEAQLEKSRLLSDRFSAERPKGSFSTLEIQRTEQGDSAMYLCASIDGSTDTQYFGPGTRLTVL.

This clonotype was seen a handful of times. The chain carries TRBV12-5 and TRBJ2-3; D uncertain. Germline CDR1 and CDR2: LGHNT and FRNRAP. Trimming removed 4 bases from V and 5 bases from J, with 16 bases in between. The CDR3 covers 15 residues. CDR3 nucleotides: TGTGCTAGTGGTTCCGTCCCACGAGCCCAAGATACGCAGTATTTT. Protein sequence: CASGSVPRAQDTQYF.

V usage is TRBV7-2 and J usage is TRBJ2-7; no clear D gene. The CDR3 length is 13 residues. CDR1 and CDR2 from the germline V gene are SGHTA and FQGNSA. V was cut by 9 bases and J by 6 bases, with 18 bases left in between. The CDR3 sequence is CASTTLLTAEQYF. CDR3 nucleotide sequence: TGTGCCAGTACGACTCTTCTAACGGCCGAGCAGTACTTC.

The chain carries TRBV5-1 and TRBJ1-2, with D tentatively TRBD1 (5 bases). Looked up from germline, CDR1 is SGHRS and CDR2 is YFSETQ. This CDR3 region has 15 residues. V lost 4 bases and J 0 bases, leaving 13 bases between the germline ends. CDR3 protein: CASSRGLEPNYGYTF. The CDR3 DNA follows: TGCGCCAGCAGCCGGGGCCTAGAGCCTAACTATGGCTACACCTTC.

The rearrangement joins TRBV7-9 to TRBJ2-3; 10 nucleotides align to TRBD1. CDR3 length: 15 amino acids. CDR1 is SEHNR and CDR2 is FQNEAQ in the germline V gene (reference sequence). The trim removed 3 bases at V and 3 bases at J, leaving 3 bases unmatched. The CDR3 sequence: CASSFRGQGTDTQYF. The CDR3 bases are TGTGCCAGCAGCTTTAGGGGACAGGGGACAGATACGCAGTATTTT.

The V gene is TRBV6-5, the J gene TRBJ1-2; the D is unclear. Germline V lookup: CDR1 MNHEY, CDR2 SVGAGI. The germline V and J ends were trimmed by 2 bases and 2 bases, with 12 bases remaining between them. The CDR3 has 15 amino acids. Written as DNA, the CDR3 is TGTGCCAGCAGTTACGCTTTCGGGCAGAACTATGGCTACACCTTC. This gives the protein CASSYAFGQNYGYTF.

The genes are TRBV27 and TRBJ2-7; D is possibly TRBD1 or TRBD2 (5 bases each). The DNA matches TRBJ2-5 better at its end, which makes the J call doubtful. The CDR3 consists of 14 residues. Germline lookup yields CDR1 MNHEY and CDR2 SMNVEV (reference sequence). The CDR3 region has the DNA TGTGCCAGCAGTTTATTGGGCAGGGACGAGACCCAGTACTTC. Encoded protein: CASSLLGRDETQYF.

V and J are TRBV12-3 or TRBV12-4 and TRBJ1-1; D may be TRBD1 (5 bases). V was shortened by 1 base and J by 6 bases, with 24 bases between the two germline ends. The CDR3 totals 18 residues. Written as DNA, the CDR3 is TGTGCCAGCAGTTTAGACAATTTGGGGCAGGGCTTTTACGCTGAAGCTTTCTTT. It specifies CASSLDNLGQGFYAEAFF.

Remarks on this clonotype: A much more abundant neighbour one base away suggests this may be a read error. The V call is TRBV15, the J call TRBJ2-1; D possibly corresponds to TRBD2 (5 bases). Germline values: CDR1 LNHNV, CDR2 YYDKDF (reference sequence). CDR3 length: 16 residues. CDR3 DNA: TGTACCACCAGCAGAGTAGTAGGTCTAGCTGAAAATGAGCAGTTCTTC. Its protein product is CTTSRVVGLAENEQFF.

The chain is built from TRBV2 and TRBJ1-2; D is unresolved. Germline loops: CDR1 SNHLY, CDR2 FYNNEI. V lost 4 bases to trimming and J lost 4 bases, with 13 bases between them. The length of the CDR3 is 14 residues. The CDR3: CASSGLGGGYGYTF. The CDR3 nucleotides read TGTGCCAGCAGTGGTCTGGGAGGTGGCTATGGCTACACCTTC.

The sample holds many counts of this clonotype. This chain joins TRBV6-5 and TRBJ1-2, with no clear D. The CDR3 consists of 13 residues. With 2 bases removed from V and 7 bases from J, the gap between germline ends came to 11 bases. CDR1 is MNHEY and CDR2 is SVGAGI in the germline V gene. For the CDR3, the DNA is TGTGCCAGCAGTTACCTCCGCAAGGCTGGCTACACCTTC. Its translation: CASSYLRKAGYTF.

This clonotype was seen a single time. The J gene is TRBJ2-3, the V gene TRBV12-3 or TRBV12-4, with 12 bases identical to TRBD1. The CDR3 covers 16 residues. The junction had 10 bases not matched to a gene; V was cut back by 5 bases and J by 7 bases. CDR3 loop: CASSRKGQGARYTQYF. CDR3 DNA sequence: TGTGCCAGCAGTCGAAAGGGACAGGGGGCGCGATATACGCAGTATTTT.

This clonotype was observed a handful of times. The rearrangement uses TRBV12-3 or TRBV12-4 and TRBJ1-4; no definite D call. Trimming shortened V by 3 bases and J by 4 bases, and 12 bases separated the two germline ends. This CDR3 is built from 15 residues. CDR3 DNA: TGTGCCAGCAGTTTCACAGAAGTGAGTAATGAAAAACTGTTTTTT. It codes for CASSFTEVSNEKLFF.